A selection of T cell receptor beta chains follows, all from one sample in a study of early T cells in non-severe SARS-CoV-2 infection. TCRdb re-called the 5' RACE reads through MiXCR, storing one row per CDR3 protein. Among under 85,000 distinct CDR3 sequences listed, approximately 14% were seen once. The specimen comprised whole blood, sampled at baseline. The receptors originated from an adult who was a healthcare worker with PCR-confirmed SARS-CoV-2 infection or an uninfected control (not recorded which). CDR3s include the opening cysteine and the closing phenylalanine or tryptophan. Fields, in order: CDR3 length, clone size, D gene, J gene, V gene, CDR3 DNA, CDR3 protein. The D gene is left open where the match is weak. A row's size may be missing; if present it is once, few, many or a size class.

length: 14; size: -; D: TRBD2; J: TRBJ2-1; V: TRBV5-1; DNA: TGCGCCAGCAGCTTGGCGGGAGGGGCACCGGAGCAGTTCTTC; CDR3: CASSLAGGAPEQFF
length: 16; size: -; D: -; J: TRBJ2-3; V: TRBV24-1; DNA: TGTGCCACCAGTGACCCTGACGGTTCTAGCACAGATACGCAGTATTTT; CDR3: CATSDPDGSSTDTQYF
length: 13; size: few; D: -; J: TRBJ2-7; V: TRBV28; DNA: TGTGCCAGCAGCGACGGGACGGGCTACGAGCAGTACTTC; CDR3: CASSDGTGYEQYF
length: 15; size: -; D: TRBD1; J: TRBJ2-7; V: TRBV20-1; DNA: TGCAGTGCTAGAGACTGGACAGGGAGGATCTACGAGCAGTACTTC; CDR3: CSARDWTGRIYEQYF
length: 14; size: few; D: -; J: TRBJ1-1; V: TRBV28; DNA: TGTGCCAGCAGAAAAGGGGGTTGGGGCACTGAAGCTTTCTTT; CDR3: CASRKGGWGTEAFF
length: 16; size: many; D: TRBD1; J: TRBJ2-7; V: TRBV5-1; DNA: TGCGCCAGCAGCTTGGCAACACTGACAGGGTCCAACGAGCAGTACTTC; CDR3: CASSLATLTGSNEQYF
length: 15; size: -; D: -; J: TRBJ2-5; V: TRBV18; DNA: TGTGCCAGCTCACCCCCGACAGGTCCTGGGGAGACCCAGTACTTC; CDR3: CASSPPTGPGETQYF
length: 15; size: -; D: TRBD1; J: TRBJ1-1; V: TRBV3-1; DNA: TGTGCCAGCAGCCCGGGACAGGGGAGGAACACTGAAGCTTTCTTT; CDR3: CASSPGQGRNTEAFF
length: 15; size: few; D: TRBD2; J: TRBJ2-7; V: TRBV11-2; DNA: TGTGCCAGCAGCTTAGGGGCTAGCGGTCAGGGCGAGCAGTACTTC; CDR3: CASSLGASGQGEQYF
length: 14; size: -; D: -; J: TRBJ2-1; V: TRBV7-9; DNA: TGTGCCAGCAGCTCACGGGGCCCGCCGAATGAGCAGTTCTTC; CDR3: CASSSRGPPNEQFF